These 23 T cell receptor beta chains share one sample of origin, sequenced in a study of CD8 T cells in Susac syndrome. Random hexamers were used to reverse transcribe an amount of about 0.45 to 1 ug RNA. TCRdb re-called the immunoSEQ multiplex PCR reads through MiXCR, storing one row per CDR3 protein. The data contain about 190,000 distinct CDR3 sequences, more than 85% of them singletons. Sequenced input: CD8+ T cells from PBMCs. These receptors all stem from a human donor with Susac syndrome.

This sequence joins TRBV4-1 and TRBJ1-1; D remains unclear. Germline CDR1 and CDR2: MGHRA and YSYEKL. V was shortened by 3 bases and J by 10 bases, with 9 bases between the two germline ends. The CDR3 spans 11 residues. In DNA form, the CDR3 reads TGCGCCAGCAGCCATCAACGGGGAGCTTTCTTT. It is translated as CASSHQRGAFF.

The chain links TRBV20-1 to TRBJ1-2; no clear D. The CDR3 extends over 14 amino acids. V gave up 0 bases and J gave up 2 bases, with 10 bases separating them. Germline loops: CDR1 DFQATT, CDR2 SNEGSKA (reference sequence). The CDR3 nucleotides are TGCAGTGCTAGAGATTTAAACCTAAACTATGGCTACACCTTC. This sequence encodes CSARDLNLNYGYTF.

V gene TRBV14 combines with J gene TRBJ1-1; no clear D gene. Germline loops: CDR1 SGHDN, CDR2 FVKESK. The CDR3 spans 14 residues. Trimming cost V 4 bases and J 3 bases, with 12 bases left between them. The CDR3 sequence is CASSLYTPHTEAFF. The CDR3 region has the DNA TGTGCCAGCAGCCTTTACACTCCTCACACTGAAGCTTTCTTT.

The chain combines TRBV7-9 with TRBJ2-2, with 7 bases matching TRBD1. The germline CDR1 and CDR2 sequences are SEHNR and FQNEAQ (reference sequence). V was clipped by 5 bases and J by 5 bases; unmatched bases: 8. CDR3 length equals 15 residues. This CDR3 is CASSPYPGQTGELFF. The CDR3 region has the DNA TGTGCCAGCAGCCCCTACCCGGGACAGACCGGGGAGCTGTTTTTT.

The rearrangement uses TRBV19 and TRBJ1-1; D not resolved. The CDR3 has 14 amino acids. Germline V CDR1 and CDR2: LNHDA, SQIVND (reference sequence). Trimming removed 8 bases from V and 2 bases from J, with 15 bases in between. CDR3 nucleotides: TGTGCCAGTTCAAGGATGGGGAGCAACACTGAAGCTTTCTTT. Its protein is CASSRMGSNTEAFF.

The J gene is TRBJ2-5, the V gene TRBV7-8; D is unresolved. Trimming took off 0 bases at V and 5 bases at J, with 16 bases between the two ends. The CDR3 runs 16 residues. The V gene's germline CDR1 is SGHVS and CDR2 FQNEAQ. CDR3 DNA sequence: TGTGCCAGCAGCTTAGCCGCGGCCAGGATGCCGGAGACCCAGTACTTC. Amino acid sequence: CASSLAAARMPETQYF.

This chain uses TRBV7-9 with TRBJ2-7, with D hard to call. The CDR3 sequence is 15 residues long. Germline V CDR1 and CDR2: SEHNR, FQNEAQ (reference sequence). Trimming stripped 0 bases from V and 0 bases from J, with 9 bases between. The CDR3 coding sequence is TGTGCCAGCAGCTTAGCCCCCGAAAGCTCCTACGAGCAGTACTTC. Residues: CASSLAPESSYEQYF.

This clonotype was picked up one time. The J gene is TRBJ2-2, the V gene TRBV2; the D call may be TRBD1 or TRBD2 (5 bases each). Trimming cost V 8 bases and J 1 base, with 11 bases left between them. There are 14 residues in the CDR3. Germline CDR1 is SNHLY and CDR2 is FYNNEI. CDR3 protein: CASEGPQNTGELFF. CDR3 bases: TGTGCCAGCGAGGGACCCCAGAACACCGGGGAGCTGTTTTTT.

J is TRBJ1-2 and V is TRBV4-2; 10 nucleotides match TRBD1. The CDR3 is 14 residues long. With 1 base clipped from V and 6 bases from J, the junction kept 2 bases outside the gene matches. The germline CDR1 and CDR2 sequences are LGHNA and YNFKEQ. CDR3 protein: CASSQVGTGDGYTF. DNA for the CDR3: TGTGCCAGCAGCCAAGTCGGGACAGGGGATGGCTACACCTTC.

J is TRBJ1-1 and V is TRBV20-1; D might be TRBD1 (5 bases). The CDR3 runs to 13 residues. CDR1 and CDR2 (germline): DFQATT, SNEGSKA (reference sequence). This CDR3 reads CSPREGPNTEAFF. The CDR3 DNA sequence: TGCAGCCCCAGAGAGGGACCGAACACTGAAGCTTTCTTT.

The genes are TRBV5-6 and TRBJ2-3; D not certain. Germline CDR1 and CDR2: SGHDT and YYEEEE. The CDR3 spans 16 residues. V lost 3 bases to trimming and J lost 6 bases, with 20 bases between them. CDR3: CASSSNLFGYWDTQYF. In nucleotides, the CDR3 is TGTGCCAGCAGCTCAAATCTCTTCGGCTATTGGGATACGCAGTATTTT. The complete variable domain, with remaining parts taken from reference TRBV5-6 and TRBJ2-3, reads DAGVTQSPTHLIKTRGQQVTLRCSPKSGHDTVSWYQQALGQGPQFIFQYYEEEERQRGNFPDRFSGHQFPNYSSELNVNALLLGDSALYLCASSSNLFGYWDTQYFGPGTRLTVL.

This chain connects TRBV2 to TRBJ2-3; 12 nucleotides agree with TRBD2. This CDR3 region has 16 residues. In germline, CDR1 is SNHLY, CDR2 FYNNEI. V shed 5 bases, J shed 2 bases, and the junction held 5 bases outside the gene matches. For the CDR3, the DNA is TGTGCCAGCAGTAACAGACTAGCGGGGGTCACAGATACGCAGTATTTT. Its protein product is CASSNRLAGVTDTQYF.

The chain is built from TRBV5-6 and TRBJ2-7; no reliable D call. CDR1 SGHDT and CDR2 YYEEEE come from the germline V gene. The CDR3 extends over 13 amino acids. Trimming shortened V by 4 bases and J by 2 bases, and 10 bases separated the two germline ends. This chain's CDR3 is CASSPNLPYEQYF. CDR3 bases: TGTGCCAGCAGCCCCAACTTACCCTACGAGCAGTACTTC. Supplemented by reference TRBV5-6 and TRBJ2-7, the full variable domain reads DAGVTQSPTHLIKTRGQQVTLRCSPKSGHDTVSWYQQALGQGPQFIFQYYEEEERQRGNFPDRFSGHQFPNYSSELNVNALLLGDSALYLCASSPNLPYEQYFGPGTRLTVT.

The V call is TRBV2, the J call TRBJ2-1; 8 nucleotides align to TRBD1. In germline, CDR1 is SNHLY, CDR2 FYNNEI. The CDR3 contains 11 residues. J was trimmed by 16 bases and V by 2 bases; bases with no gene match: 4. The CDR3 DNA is TGTGCCAGCAGTGAATGGACAGGGTTCTTCTTC. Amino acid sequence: CASSEWTGFFF. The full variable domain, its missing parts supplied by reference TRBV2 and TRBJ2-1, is EPEVTQTPSHQVTQMGQEVILRCVPISNHLYFYWYRQILGQKVEFLVSFYNNEISEKSEIFDDQFSVERPDGSNFTLKIRSTKLEDSAMYFCASSEWTGFFFGPGTRLTVL.

The CDR3 spells CASSVSPEANYGYTF. The CDR3 DNA sequence: TGTGCCAGCAGCGTATCTCCTGAAGCTAACTATGGCTACACCTTC. The chain has TRBV9 and TRBJ1-2; D is ambiguous. Trimming removed 1 base from V and 0 bases from J, with 10 bases in between. CDR3 length equals 15 residues. In germline, CDR1 is SGDLS, CDR2 YYNGEE.

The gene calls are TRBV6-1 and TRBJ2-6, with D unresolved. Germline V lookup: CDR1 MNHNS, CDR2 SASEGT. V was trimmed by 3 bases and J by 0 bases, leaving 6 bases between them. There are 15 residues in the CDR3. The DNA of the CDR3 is TGTGCCAGCAGTGAGTGGGGCTCTGGGGCCAACGTCCTGACTTTC. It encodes CASSEWGSGANVLTF.

CDR3 amino acids: CASSSRTSGDDETQYF. In DNA, the CDR3 is TGTGCCAGCAGCTCCCGGACTAGCGGGGATGATGAGACCCAGTACTTC. The chain couples TRBV11-1 to TRBJ2-5; 12 nucleotides match TRBD2. Germline values: CDR1 SGHAT, CDR2 FQDESV (reference sequence). The V and J ends lost 4 bases and 5 bases, in that order; junction bases with no gene match: 8. The length of the CDR3 is 16 residues.

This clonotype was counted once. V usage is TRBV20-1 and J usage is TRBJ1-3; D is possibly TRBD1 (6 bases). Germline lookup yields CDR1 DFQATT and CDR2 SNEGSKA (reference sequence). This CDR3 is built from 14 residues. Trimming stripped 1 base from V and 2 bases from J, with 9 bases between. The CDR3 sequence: CSARGTVPGNTIYF. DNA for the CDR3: TGCAGTGCTAGAGGGACAGTTCCTGGAAACACCATATATTTT.

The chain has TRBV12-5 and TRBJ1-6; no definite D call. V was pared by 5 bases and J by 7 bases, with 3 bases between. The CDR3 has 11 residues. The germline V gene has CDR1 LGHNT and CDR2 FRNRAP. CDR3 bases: TGTGCTAGTGGTGTGAATTCACCCCTCCACTTT. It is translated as CASGVNSPLHF.

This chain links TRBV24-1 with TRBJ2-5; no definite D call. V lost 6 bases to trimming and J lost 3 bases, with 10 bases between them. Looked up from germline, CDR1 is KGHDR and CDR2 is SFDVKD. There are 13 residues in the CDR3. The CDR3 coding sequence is TGTGCCACCAGTCCTAGGTTAAAAGAGACCCAGTACTTC. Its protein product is CATSPRLKETQYF.

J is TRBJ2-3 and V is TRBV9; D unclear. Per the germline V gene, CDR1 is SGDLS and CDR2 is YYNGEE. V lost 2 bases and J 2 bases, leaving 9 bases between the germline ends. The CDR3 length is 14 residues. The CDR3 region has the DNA TGTGCCAGCAGCGTCTACGGGCACACAGATACGCAGTATTTT. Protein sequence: CASSVYGHTDTQYF.

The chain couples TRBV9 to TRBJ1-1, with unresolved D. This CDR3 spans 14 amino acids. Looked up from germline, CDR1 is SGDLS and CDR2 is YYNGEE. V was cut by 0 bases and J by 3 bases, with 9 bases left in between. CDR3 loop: CASSVGRSDTEAFF. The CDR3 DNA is TGTGCCAGCAGCGTAGGCAGGTCCGACACTGAAGCTTTCTTT.

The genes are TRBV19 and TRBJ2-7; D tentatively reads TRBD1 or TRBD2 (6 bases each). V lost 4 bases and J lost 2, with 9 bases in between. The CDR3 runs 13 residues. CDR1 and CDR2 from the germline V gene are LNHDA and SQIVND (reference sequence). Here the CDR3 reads CASSSGDTYEQYF. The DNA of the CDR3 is TGTGCCAGTAGTAGCGGGGACACCTACGAGCAGTACTTC.